The 7 T cell receptor beta chains in this list originate from one sample, sequenced in a study of cytomegalovirus exposure and HLA in healthy donors (dated by TCRdb to between 2016 and 2019). The library relied on the immunoSEQ multiplex PCR assay. The source is immuneACCESS, and TCRdb retained only in-frame sequences with V and J called. Part of the clones is not carried over; for the studies checked, unresolved V genes explain less than half of this, and the remainder is unexplained. This sample comprises about 58,000 clones, about 88% of them detected only once. The ten largest clones capture more than 1% of the sample. The sample consisted of PBMCs. These receptors were obtained from a man between 18 and 35 years old in good health and CMV-seronegative.

This clone was seen only a few times. The J gene is TRBJ2-2, the V gene TRBV27; 15 bases are a match to TRBD2. Germline trimming cut 7 bases from V and 5 bases from J; bases unmatched to any gene: 5. This CDR3 has 16 residues. From germline, CDR1 is MNHEY and CDR2 SMNVEV (reference sequence). CDR3 in DNA: TGTGCCAGCATGGGACTAGCGGGAGGCGGGACCGGGGAGCTGTTTTTT. Translation: CASMGLAGGGTGELFF.

This rearrangement joins TRBV11-2 to TRBJ1-1, with D uncertain. This CDR3 contains 13 residues. Germline loops: CDR1 SGHAT, CDR2 FQNNGV. Trimming removed 5 bases at V and 4 bases at J, with 11 bases between. Written as DNA, the CDR3 is TGTGCCAGCAGCCCCTTCGGAGCCACTGAAGCTTTCTTT. Residues: CASSPFGATEAFF. Using reference TRBV11-2 and TRBJ1-1 for the parts outside the CDR3, the full variable domain is EAGVAQSPRYKIIEKRQSVAFWCNPISGHATLYWYQQILGQGPKLLIQFQNNGVVDDSQLPKDRFSAERLKGVDSTLKIQPAKLEDSAVYLCASSPFGATEAFFGQGTRLTVV.

This clone was seen only once. The chain is built from TRBV4-1 and TRBJ2-7; 7 bases are a match to TRBD1. This CDR3 has 13 amino acids. V lost 5 bases and J lost 3; bases outside the gene matches: 4. Germline V lookup: CDR1 MGHRA, CDR2 YSYEKL. The CDR3 DNA reads as TGCGCCAGCAGCTCGCACAGGGGCTACGAGCAGTACTTC. It yields the protein CASSSHRGYEQYF.

The rearrangement joins TRBV18 to TRBJ2-5; 10 positions match TRBD2. From germline, CDR1 is KGHSH and CDR2 LQKENI. The V gene end was trimmed by 0 bases and the J gene end by 3 bases; junction bases not matched to a gene: 10. The CDR3 covers 18 residues. Here the CDR3 reads CASSPPWDSGRNEETQYF. DNA of the CDR3: TGTGCCAGCTCACCACCGTGGGATAGCGGGAGGAATGAAGAGACCCAGTACTTC.

This chain joins TRBV6-5 and TRBJ2-7; 7 bases agree with TRBD1. The V segment lost 5 bases and the J segment 12 bases; nucleotides outside the gene matches: 16. The CDR3 contains 14 residues. CDR1 MNHEY and CDR2 SVGAGI come from the germline V gene. The CDR3 reads CASSRSRTGVGLYF. CDR3 nucleotides: TGTGCCAGCAGTAGATCCCGGACAGGTGTGGGTCTGTACTTC.

The genes are TRBV4-2 and TRBJ2-5; 7 bases match TRBD2. Germline assignment: CDR1 LGHNA and CDR2 YNFKEQ. V lost 4 bases, J lost 4 bases, and 9 bases stayed unmatched. The CDR3 contains 15 residues. CDR3 residues: CASSPQGGFRETQYF. Here the CDR3 DNA reads TGTGCCAGCAGCCCCCAGGGAGGGTTTCGAGAGACCCAGTACTTC.

V usage is TRBV9 and J usage is TRBJ2-2; 7 bases line up with TRBD1. CDR3 size: 18 residues. V gave up 3 bases and J gave up 1 base; unmatched junction bases: 12. Germline V CDR1 and CDR2: SGDLS, YYNGEE. In nucleotides, the CDR3 is TGTGCCAGCAGCGCACCGACAGGGTCAGGATGGAACACCGGGGAGCTGTTTTTT. This encodes CASSAPTGSGWNTGELFF.